These 15 T cell receptor beta chains originate from one sample sequenced in a study of shared clonotypes between healthy human individuals. The repertoire was sequenced with immunoSEQ multiplex PCR; TCRdb's copy has only in-frame clones and lacks some. The table includes 2.3 million or so clones, roughly 93% detected once. Specimen: naive CD4+ T cells from PBMCs. The subset here: CD45RA+ positively selected. These receptor sequences come from a young man in good health. Some clones in this sample may be carry-over from other donors' samples.

J is TRBJ2-1 and V is TRBV28, with D perhaps given as TRBD1 or TRBD2 (5 bases each). The CDR3 contains 14 residues. Germline CDR1 reads MDHEN; CDR2 reads SYDVKM. V gave up 7 bases and J gave up 2 bases, with 12 bases separating them. CDR3 residues: CASTLGGTYNEQFF. The CDR3 DNA sequence: TGTGCCAGCACCCTTGGGGGTACCTACAATGAGCAGTTCTTC. Complete variable domain (other parts from reference TRBV28 and TRBJ2-1): DVKVTQSSRYLVKRTGEKVFLECVQDMDHENMFWYRQDPGLGLRLIYFSYDVKMKEKGDIPEGYSVSREKKERFSLILESASTNQTSMYLCASTLGGTYNEQFFGPGTRLTVL.

This clone has a single count. The chain uses TRBV27 and TRBJ2-1, with TRBD1 identical over 7 bases. V shed 8 bases, J shed 7 bases, and the junction held 14 bases outside the gene matches. CDR1 and CDR2 (germline): MNHEY, SMNVEV (reference sequence). This CDR3 has 15 residues. This CDR3 is CASRYTNRGKNEQFF. Here the CDR3 DNA reads TGTGCCAGCCGATACACCAACAGGGGAAAGAATGAGCAGTTCTTC.

The chain links TRBV6-5 to TRBJ2-7; 7 nucleotides line up with TRBD2. V lost 6 bases, J lost 2 bases, and 7 bases stayed unmatched. The length of the CDR3 is 14 residues. Germline CDR1 is MNHEY and CDR2 is SVGAGI. The CDR3 DNA reads as TGTGCCAGCAGACGGGGAGCGGGACCCTACGAGCAGTACTTC. Protein sequence: CASRRGAGPYEQYF.

This clone appeared a few times. Other DNA sequences within the sample encode an identical CDR3. The rearrangement joins TRBV5-1 to TRBJ2-5; 7 bases are shared with TRBD1. Per the germline V gene, CDR1 is SGHRS and CDR2 is YFSETQ. The CDR3 runs to 13 residues. V shed 4 bases and J 1 base; nucleotides not matched to a gene: 1. CDR3 bases: TGCGCCAGCAGCAGGGACAGCCAAGAGACCCAGTACTTC. Amino acid sequence: CASSRDSQETQYF. Drawing the rest from reference TRBV5-1 and TRBJ2-5, the complete variable domain is KAGVTQTPRYLIKTRGQQVTLSCSPISGHRSVSWYQQTPGQGLQFLFEYFSETQRNKGNFPGRFSGRQFSNSRSEMNVSTLELGDSALYLCASSRDSQETQYFGPGTRLLVL.

The count of this clone is one. The J gene is TRBJ1-2, the V gene TRBV27; TRBD1 is a possible D gene (5 bases). The CDR3 is 14 residues long. V shed 11 bases and J shed 4 bases, with 20 bases lying between them. Germline CDR1 reads MNHEY; CDR2 reads SMNVEV (reference sequence). The CDR3 protein is CASRRGGGTYGYTF. The CDR3 DNA sequence: TGTGCCTCCAGACGAGGCGGAGGGACCTATGGCTACACCTTC.

The rearrangement joins TRBV4-1 to TRBJ2-5; 8 nucleotides line up with TRBD2. This CDR3 spans 15 amino acids. From germline, CDR1 is MGHRA and CDR2 YSYEKL. J gave up 5 bases and V 1 base, and 6 bases lay outside the gene matches. The DNA of the CDR3 is TGCGCCAGCAGCCAAGCGCGGGAGGTGGGGGAGACCCAGTACTTC. Its translation is CASSQAREVGETQYF.

On this clone itself: This same CDR3 is encoded by further DNA sequences in the sample. V usage is TRBV28 and J usage is TRBJ2-6; D unclear. With 3 bases removed from V and 4 bases from J, the gap between germline ends came to 4 bases. Germline CDR1 and CDR2: MDHEN and SYDVKM. The CDR3 has 13 amino acids. The DNA for the CDR3 is TGTGCCAGCAGTTTGTTGGGGGCCAACGTCCTGACTTTC. Encoded protein: CASSLLGANVLTF.

As concerns this clone: Within the sample, other DNA sequences also encode this same CDR3. The gene calls are TRBV18 and TRBJ1-5, with TRBD1 matching over 7 bases. The V gene's germline CDR1 is KGHSH and CDR2 LQKENI. Trimming cost V 6 bases and J 5 bases; bases outside gene matches: 7. The CDR3 sequence is 14 residues long. The CDR3 bases are TGTGCCAGCTCGCCGCTTCAGGGGGATCAGCCCCAGCATTTT. Residues: CASSPLQGDQPQHF.

The chain uses TRBV18 and TRBJ2-7; 7 nucleotides agree with TRBD1. CDR1 is KGHSH, CDR2 LQKENI, per germline. The CDR3 is 15 residues long. Trimming removed 3 bases from V and 3 bases from J; junction bases left unmatched: 8. CDR3 sequence: CASSPQPGQYYEQYF. The CDR3 DNA reads as TGTGCCAGCTCACCCCAGCCGGGACAGTACTACGAGCAGTACTTC.

The chain couples TRBV21-1 to TRBJ2-6; the table's D call, TRBD1, was not checked against the DNA. TRBV21-1 is a pseudogene locus. This CDR3 spans 19 amino acids. The DNA of the CDR3 is TGTGCCAGCATCACGCTTGTAGGACAGGTGGTATCAGGGGCCAACGTCCTGACTTTC. It is translated as CASITLVGQVVSGANVLTF.

This clone was counted a few times. The sample has other DNA sequences that encode this CDR3 too. J is TRBJ2-7 and V is TRBV5-1; 7 bases match TRBD1. CDR1 is SGHRS and CDR2 is YFSETQ in the germline V gene. V lost 0 bases to trimming and J lost 0 bases; unmatched junction nucleotides: 0. There are 14 residues in the CDR3. As DNA, the CDR3 is TGCGCCAGCAGCTTGGCAGGGGGCTCCTACGAGCAGTACTTC. Translation: CASSLAGGSYEQYF.

J is TRBJ2-2 and V is TRBV6-6, with 9 bases aligning to TRBD1. From germline, CDR1 is MNHNY and CDR2 SVGAGI (reference sequence). The CDR3 sequence is 15 residues long. The V segment lost 7 bases and the J segment 7 bases; nucleotides outside the gene matches: 10. The CDR3 loop is CASNPTGGRGGELFF. The CDR3 DNA reads TGTGCCAGCAACCCTACAGGGGGCAGAGGCGGGGAGCTGTTTTTT.

This chain joins TRBV2 and TRBJ1-5, with TRBD1 matching over 9 bases. This CDR3 contains 16 residues. Looked up from germline, CDR1 is SNHLY and CDR2 is FYNNEI. V gave up 5 bases and J gave up 3 bases; unmatched junction bases: 8. The CDR3 here is CASSSSGQGFNQPQHF. The CDR3 coding sequence is TGTGCCAGCAGTTCCTCGGGACAGGGATTCAATCAGCCCCAGCATTTT.

The chain employs TRBV29-1 and TRBJ2-4; TRBD1 matches at 8 bases. CDR1 SQVTM and CDR2 ANQGSEA come from the germline V gene. Trimming cost V 5 bases and J 7 bases; bases outside gene matches: 10. The CDR3 covers 14 residues. CDR3 region: CSVSPDRDINIQYF. The CDR3 DNA sequence: TGCAGCGTTTCGCCGGACAGGGACATTAACATTCAGTACTTC.

The chain combines TRBV5-1 with TRBJ2-7; 14 bases are shared with TRBD2. The CDR3 extends over 14 amino acids. Per germline, CDR1 SGHRS and CDR2 YFSETQ. The J segment lost 3 bases and the V segment lost 5 bases, leaving 1 base of the junction unmatched. The CDR3 protein is CASRGLAGGYEQYF. The CDR3 DNA follows: TGCGCCAGCAGAGGACTAGCGGGGGGCTACGAGCAGTACTTC.